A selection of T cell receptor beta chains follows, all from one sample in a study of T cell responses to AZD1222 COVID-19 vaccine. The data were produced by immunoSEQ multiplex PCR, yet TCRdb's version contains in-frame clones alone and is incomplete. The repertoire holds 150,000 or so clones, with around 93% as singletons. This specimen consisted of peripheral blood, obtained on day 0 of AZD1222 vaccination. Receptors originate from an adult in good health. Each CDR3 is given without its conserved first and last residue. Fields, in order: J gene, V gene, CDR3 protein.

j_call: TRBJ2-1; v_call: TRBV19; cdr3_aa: ASSIERGTSGQF
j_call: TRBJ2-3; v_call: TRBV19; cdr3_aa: ASSARRLAASTDTQY
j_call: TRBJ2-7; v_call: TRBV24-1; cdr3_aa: ATIVRAYEQY
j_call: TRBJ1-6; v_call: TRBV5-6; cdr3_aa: ASSPDRDRINSPLH
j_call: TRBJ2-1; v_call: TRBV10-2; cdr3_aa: ASSESHTGTRPNEQF
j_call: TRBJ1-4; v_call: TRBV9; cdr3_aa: ASSVGRRGGDEKLF
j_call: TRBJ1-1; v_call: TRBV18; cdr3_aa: ASSRDGDTEAF
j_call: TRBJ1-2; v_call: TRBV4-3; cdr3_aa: ASSQDLGVGNYGYT
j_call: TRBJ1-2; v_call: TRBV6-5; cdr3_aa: ASSYSGVGYT
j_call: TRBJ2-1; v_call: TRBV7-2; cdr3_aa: ASSPSTLYNEQF